A selection of T cell receptor beta chains follows, all from one sample in a study of OX40 agonist ivuxolimab in advanced cancers. Clones were sequenced by immunoSEQ multiplex PCR, and TCRdb holds only the in-frame ones, with some missing. The data contain some 28,000 clones, 90% of them seen just once; the ten biggest clones take up 20% to 25%. Sequenced here: CD4+ or CD8+ T cells sorted from blood, sampled in a trial of the OX40 agonist ivuxolimab. The receptors stem from an adult with an advanced solid tumor such as melanoma, head and neck, liver or kidney cancer. CDR3s include the opening cysteine and the closing phenylalanine or tryptophan. The order of the fields is CDR3 protein, CDR3 DNA, clone size, V gene, D gene, J gene. A D gene is named only where the DNA matches it firmly. Some rows have no size entry. The others give once, few or many, or a class for an expanded clone.

CDR3: CASSQDNSRINEKLFF
DNA: TGTGCCAGCAGCCAAGACAACAGTCGCATTAATGAAAAACTGTTTTTT
size: once
V: TRBV14
D: NA
J: TRBJ1-4

CDR3: CAISGGGVSGTYNEQFF
DNA: TGTGCCATCAGTGGGGGCGGGGTTAGCGGAACCTACAATGAGCAGTTCTTC
size: NA
V: TRBV10-3
D: NA
J: TRBJ2-1

CDR3: CAISMGQGDPSYEQYF
DNA: TGTGCCATCAGTATGGGACAGGGGGACCCCTCCTACGAGCAGTACTTC
size: once
V: TRBV10-3
D: TRBD1
J: TRBJ2-7

CDR3: CASSEQGMNTEAFF
DNA: TGTGCCAGTAGTGAACAGGGGATGAACACTGAAGCTTTCTTT
size: NA
V: TRBV19
D: TRBD1
J: TRBJ1-1

CDR3: CASSETITGSSTDTQYF
DNA: TGTGCCAGCAGTGAAACAATTACAGGGAGTAGCACAGATACGCAGTATTTT
size: NA
V: TRBV25-1
D: NA
J: TRBJ2-3

CDR3: CATSNDFGGIQETQYF
DNA: TGTGCCACCAGCAACGACTTCGGGGGGATACAAGAGACCCAGTACTTC
size: NA
V: TRBV15
D: TRBD2
J: TRBJ2-5

CDR3: CASSRLAGDRDTQYF
DNA: TGTGCCAGTAGTCGTCTAGCGGGAGATCGTGATACGCAGTATTTT
size: NA
V: TRBV19
D: TRBD2
J: TRBJ2-3

CDR3: CASSHETGTPSYEQYF
DNA: TGCGCCAGCAGCCATGAAACCGGGACTCCATCCTACGAGCAGTACTTC
size: NA
V: TRBV4-1
D: NA
J: TRBJ2-7

CDR3: CAIKKKAGHLQDGYTF
DNA: TGTGCAATCAAAAAAAAAGCGGGACACCTACAGGATGGCTACACCTTC
size: NA
V: TRBV19
D: NA
J: TRBJ1-2

CDR3: CASSSPSGGTEAFF
DNA: TGTGCCAGCAGTTCCCCCTCAGGGGGGACTGAAGCTTTCTTT
size: once
V: TRBV27
D: TRBD1
J: TRBJ1-1

CDR3: CASSYGTGAYEKLFF
DNA: TGTGCCAGCAGCTACGGGACAGGGGCATATGAAAAACTGTTTTTT
size: NA
V: TRBV7-2
D: TRBD1
J: TRBJ1-4

CDR3: CASSLTSGPTGELFF
DNA: TGTGCCAGCAGTCTGACTAGCGGGCCGACCGGGGAGCTGTTTTTT
size: NA
V: TRBV6-5
D: TRBD2
J: TRBJ2-2

CDR3: CASSEQRRPYEQYF
DNA: TGCGCCAGCAGTGAGCAGCGAAGACCCTACGAGCAGTACTTC
size: once
V: TRBV10-1
D: NA
J: TRBJ2-7

CDR3: CASSLGLAEMGTGELFF
DNA: TGTGCCAGCAGCTTGGGACTAGCGGAAATGGGAACCGGGGAGCTGTTTTTT
size: NA
V: TRBV13
D: TRBD2
J: TRBJ2-2

CDR3: CASSPGRPNYGYTF
DNA: TGTGCCAGCAGTCCAGGACGGCCTAACTATGGCTACACCTTC
size: NA
V: TRBV27
D: NA
J: TRBJ1-2

CDR3: CASSRGLAGVSDTQYF
DNA: TGTGCCAGCAGCCGAGGACTAGCGGGAGTGTCAGATACGCAGTATTTT
size: NA
V: TRBV28
D: TRBD2
J: TRBJ2-3

CDR3: CASSYYGTGDLFGYTF
DNA: TGTGCCAGCAGTTACTACGGGACAGGGGATTTATTTGGCTACACCTTC
size: NA
V: TRBV6-6
D: TRBD1
J: TRBJ1-2

CDR3: CASSLEDNSYEQYF
DNA: TGCGCCAGCAGCTTGGAGGACAACTCCTACGAGCAGTACTTC
size: NA
V: TRBV5-1
D: NA
J: TRBJ2-7

CDR3: CASSWTSGSTDTQYF
DNA: TGTGCCAGCAGTTGGACTAGCGGTAGCACAGATACGCAGTATTTT
size: NA
V: TRBV6-5
D: TRBD2
J: TRBJ2-3

CDR3: CASSWGDLDNYNEQFF
DNA: TGCGCCAGCAGCTGGGGGGACTTAGATAACTACAATGAGCAGTTCTTC
size: NA
V: TRBV5-1
D: NA
J: TRBJ2-1

CDR3: CASSEYDNSGANVLTF
DNA: TGTGCCAGCAGTGAATACGACAACTCTGGGGCCAACGTCCTGACTTTC
size: once
V: TRBV2
D: NA
J: TRBJ2-6

CDR3: CASSLAQQGDNTEAFF
DNA: TGTGCCAGCAGCTTAGCGCAGCAGGGGGATAACACTGAAGCTTTCTTT
size: NA
V: TRBV7-8
D: TRBD1
J: TRBJ1-1

CDR3: CASSEEPGQGYYEQYF
DNA: TGCGCCAGCAGTGAAGAACCGGGACAGGGGTATTACGAGCAGTACTTC
size: NA
V: TRBV5-1
D: TRBD1
J: TRBJ2-7

CDR3: CASSLADGSTLGAEAFF
DNA: TGTGCCAGCAGCTTAGCAGATGGCAGCACTCTGGGGGCTGAAGCTTTCTTT
size: NA
V: TRBV7-9
D: NA
J: TRBJ1-1

CDR3: CASSELTSGSSYEQYF
DNA: TGTGCCAGCAGTGAATTGACTAGCGGGAGCTCCTACGAGCAGTACTTC
size: NA
V: TRBV25-1
D: TRBD2
J: TRBJ2-7

CDR3: CASSSPGTTGEQYF
DNA: TGTGCCAGCAGCTCCCCCGGGACAACCGGCGAGCAGTACTTC
size: once
V: TRBV7-9
D: NA
J: TRBJ2-7

CDR3: CASSQETFYEQYF
DNA: TGCGCCAGCAGCCAAGAGACTTTTTACGAGCAGTACTTC
size: once
V: TRBV4-1
D: NA
J: TRBJ2-7

CDR3: CSSLELNEQFF
DNA: TGCAGCTCCCTGGAGCTCAATGAGCAGTTCTTC
size: once
V: TRBV29-1
D: NA
J: TRBJ2-1

CDR3: CATSSPGTSYIKQYF
DNA: TGTGCCACCAGCAGTCCAGGGACTAGTTATATAAAGCAGTACTTC
size: NA
V: TRBV15
D: TRBD2
J: TRBJ2-7

CDR3: CSSQGMDTQYF
DNA: TGCAGCTCACAGGGGATGGATACGCAGTATTTT
size: NA
V: TRBV20-1
D: TRBD1
J: TRBJ2-3

CDR3: CASSPGTGLGYTF
DNA: TGTGCCAGCAGCCCCGGGACAGGGTTAGGCTACACCTTC
size: NA
V: TRBV7-3
D: TRBD1
J: TRBJ1-2

CDR3: CASSLGTLTYNEQFF
DNA: TGTGCCAGCAGTTTAGGGACTCTTACCTACAATGAGCAGTTCTTC
size: NA
V: TRBV27
D: NA
J: TRBJ2-1

CDR3: CASSQDRLAGNEQFF
DNA: TGTGCCAGCAGCCAAGATAGGCTAGCGGGAAATGAGCAGTTCTTC
size: NA
V: TRBV4-2
D: TRBD2
J: TRBJ2-1

CDR3: CASSEPTGHEQYF
DNA: TGTGCCAGTAGCGAGCCGACGGGCCACGAGCAGTACTTC
size: NA
V: TRBV19
D: NA
J: TRBJ2-7

CDR3: CASKPGQGWTEAFF
DNA: TGCGCCAGCAAACCGGGACAGGGATGGACTGAAGCTTTCTTT
size: NA
V: TRBV10-2
D: TRBD1
J: TRBJ1-1

CDR3: CASSDGWGLGEQYF
DNA: TGTGCCAGCAGCGATGGCTGGGGGCTTGGCGAGCAGTACTTC
size: NA
V: TRBV7-9
D: NA
J: TRBJ2-7

CDR3: CASSLMVGITEAFF
DNA: TGTGCCAGCAGCTTAATGGTAGGGATCACTGAAGCTTTCTTT
size: once
V: TRBV13
D: NA
J: TRBJ1-1

CDR3: CASSVNFLLAGYVYNEQFF
DNA: TGTGCCAGCAGTGTTAATTTTTTGCTAGCGGGATACGTCTACAATGAGCAGTTCTTC
size: NA
V: TRBV6-1
D: TRBD2
J: TRBJ2-1

CDR3: CASSESGQGNTGELFF
DNA: TGTGCCAGCAGTGAGTCGGGACAGGGCAACACCGGGGAGCTGTTTTTT
size: once
V: TRBV6-1
D: TRBD1
J: TRBJ2-2

CDR3: CASSPGWGRQFF
DNA: TGTGCCAGCAGCCCCGGGTGGGGGCGTCAGTTCTTC
size: NA
V: TRBV7-9
D: NA
J: TRBJ2-1

CDR3: CASSVGGWDEQYF
DNA: TGTGCCAGCAGCGTAGGGGGTTGGGACGAGCAGTACTTC
size: NA
V: TRBV9
D: NA
J: TRBJ2-7

CDR3: CASSDKSSYEQYF
DNA: TGTGCCAGCAGTGATAAAAGCTCCTACGAGCAGTACTTC
size: NA
V: TRBV2
D: NA
J: TRBJ2-7

CDR3: CASSLAFQGHSYEQYF
DNA: TGTGCCAGCAGCTTAGCGTTTCAGGGGCACTCCTACGAGCAGTACTTC
size: NA
V: TRBV7-9
D: NA
J: TRBJ2-7

CDR3: CASQPRFGSYEQYF
DNA: TGTGCCAGCCAGCCAAGGTTCGGATCCTACGAGCAGTACTTC
size: NA
V: TRBV27
D: NA
J: TRBJ2-7

CDR3: CASSTWTSGILETQYF
DNA: TGTGCCAGCAGCACGTGGACTAGCGGGATCTTGGAGACCCAGTACTTC
size: NA
V: TRBV5-4
D: TRBD2
J: TRBJ2-5